Detailed here is one T cell receptor (beta chain). What it recognizes is unknown. The data derive from a study of lymphopenia after photon versus proton radiotherapy. Study observations and caveats: Larger post-nadir TCR diversity loss correlated inversely with survival in deceased patients. After lymphocyte nadir, photon-treated repertoires showed oligoclonal expansion, especially CD8+ Temra. Only patients who died were analyzed for survival; proton advantage is unproven. Photon-treated patients lost naive T cells and TCR diversity; proton-treated stayed stable.

This CDR3 spans 12 amino acids. CDR1 and CDR2 (germline): MNHEY, SMNVEV (reference sequence). V was pared by 5 bases and J by 8 bases, with 5 bases of the junction left unmatched. Some clones are missing from TCRdb's copy, which holds only in-frame ones; the method was immunoSEQ multiplex PCR. The data hold tens of thousands of clones, with roughly 87% observed a single time. The sample here was peripheral blood, taken from a patient treated with photon-based radiotherapy. The rearrangement uses TRBV27 and TRBJ1-1; 7 bases fit TRBD1. The TCR was taken from a woman in her forties or fifties with pancreatic cancer. The CDR3, as DNA: TGTGCCAGCAGTCCCTACAGGGGCGAAGCTTTCTTT. It translates to CASSPYRGEAFF.